This T cell receptor (beta chain) emerged from a study of human T cells and chemical hapten exposure. Study-wide context: For sensitization, 2% DPC was applied to a 2 cm by 2 cm patch of upper inner arm skin.

TCRdb itself ran the RACE reads through MiXCR, one entry per CDR3 protein. Here the sample spans roughly 70,000 distinct CDR3 sequences, 9.8% being singletons. Time point described: patch test 1, 2 weeks after DPC sensitization. Treatment: therapeutic diphenylcyclopropenone sensitization with weekly scalp DPC. CDR1 SGHTA and CDR2 FQGNSA come from the germline V gene. This CDR3 is built from 15 residues. The V and J ends lost 3 bases and 7 bases, in that order; junction bases with no gene match: 8. This clonotype was detected many times. The TCR comes from a woman in her thirties or forties with alopecia areata. Some clones in this sample may be carry-over from other donors' samples. The chain has TRBV7-2 and TRBJ1-1; 10 bases match TRBD1. The sequences come from whole blood, collected in connection with sensitization to the hapten diphenylcyclopropenone (DPC). The DNA of the CDR3 is TGTGCCAGCAGCTTGACAGGGGGCGTCGCTAGTGAAGCTTTCTTT. Its protein product is CASSLTGGVASEAFF.